This T cell receptor beta chain was recovered during a study of T cell repertoires in cytomegalovirus infection. General observations from the study: Dominant in the ex vivo response were TCR beta clonotypes restricted by HLA-C and specific for CMV.

One entry per CDR3 protein, called by TCRdb with MiXCR from the reads. The sample records around 130,000 distinct CDR3 sequences, 24% being singletons. V lost 5 bases to trimming and J lost 5 bases; unmatched junction nucleotides: 7. This CDR3 spans 14 amino acids. A remark on this clonotype: The antigen is undetermined.

The TCR comes from a human donor in good health (CMV status not recorded). Some clones in this sample may be carry-over from other donors' samples. Sequenced input: PBMCs, sequenced either directly or after in vitro stimulation (not recorded which). The V call is TRBV12-3 or TRBV12-4, the J call TRBJ2-3; TRBD1 matches at 7 bases. This CDR3 is CASSTGVGGDTQYF. CDR3 DNA: TGTGCCAGCAGTACAGGGGTAGGAGGAGATACGCAGTATTTT.